This entry lists 27 T cell receptor beta chains sequenced from one sample in a study of blood T cell repertoires in COVID-19. Clones were sequenced by immunoSEQ multiplex PCR, and TCRdb holds only the in-frame ones, with some missing. The sample yields under 450,000 clones, approximately 88% seen once. The sequenced sample was peripheral blood. Receptors were obtained from a woman between 45 and 65 years old with COVID-19, enrolled during active disease.

This clone was counted only a few times. This rearrangement joins TRBV29-1 to TRBJ1-1; 8 bases fit TRBD1. V shed 1 base and J 9 bases; nucleotides not matched to a gene: 7. Germline CDR1 is SQVTM and CDR2 is ANQGSEA. This CDR3 comprises 13 residues. The CDR3 sequence: CSVEGQGALKAFF. The CDR3 DNA reads TGCAGCGTTGAAGGCCAGGGGGCTCTGAAAGCTTTCTTT.

This clone has just a few counts. The genes are TRBV5-1 and TRBJ2-3, with 14 nucleotides matching TRBD2. Trimming took 0 bases from V and 2 from J; bases not matched to a gene: 5. There are 18 residues in the CDR3. The germline CDR1 and CDR2 sequences are SGHRS and YFSETQ. For the CDR3, the DNA is TGCGCCAGCAGCTTGGAAGGGACTAGCGGGAGACCCACAGATACGCAGTATTTT. Translated, it gives CASSLEGTSGRPTDTQYF.

The J gene is TRBJ1-4, the V gene TRBV3-1 (or the pseudogene TRBV3-2); D possibly corresponds to TRBD1 (6 bases). The germline V gene encodes CDR1 LGHDT and CDR2 YNNKEL (reference sequence). Trimming shortened V by 0 bases and J by 6 bases, and 11 bases separated the two germline ends. The CDR3 is made up of 15 amino acids. CDR3 nucleotides: TGTGCCAGCAGCCAAGACTTGGGGGCGTATGAAAAACTGTTTTTT. Its translation is CASSQDLGAYEKLFF.

The chain links TRBV19 to TRBJ1-6; D is possibly TRBD1 (6 bases). CDR1 is LNHDA and CDR2 is SQIVND in the germline V gene (reference sequence). This CDR3 has 14 residues. Trimming removed 5 bases from V and 10 bases from J, with 15 bases in between. DNA for the CDR3: TGTGCCAGTAGTCCAACAGGGACGGACTCACCCCTCCACTTT. Amino acids: CASSPTGTDSPLHF.

This chain connects TRBV5-4 to TRBJ2-3; the D gene is possibly TRBD1 (5 bases). V lost 3 bases and J 5 bases, leaving 7 bases between the germline ends. Per the germline V gene, CDR1 is SGHNT and CDR2 is YYREEE (reference sequence). The CDR3 is 12 amino acids. CDR3 loop: CASSSRGDTQYF. Here the CDR3 DNA reads TGTGCCAGCAGCTCAAGGGGAGATACGCAGTATTTT.

The rearrangement links TRBV19 to TRBJ1-4, with D perhaps TRBD1 (5 bases). The CDR3 is 14 residues long. V was pared by 10 bases and J by 8 bases, with 20 bases between. CDR1 and CDR2 from the germline V gene are LNHDA and SQIVND (reference sequence). CDR3: CATQRKQGGEKLFF. Here the CDR3 DNA reads TGTGCCACCCAACGAAAGCAGGGAGGAGAAAAACTGTTTTTT. The whole variable domain, filled in from reference TRBV19 and TRBJ1-4, reads DGGITQSPKYLFRKEGQNVTLSCEQNLNHDAMYWYRQDPGQGLRLIYYSQIVNDFQKGDIAEGYSVSREKKESFPLTVTSAQKNPTAFYLCATQRKQGGEKLFFGSGTQLSVL.

V usage is TRBV11-1 and J usage is TRBJ2-1; D not certain. Trimming pared 4 bases from V and 5 bases from J, leaving 18 bases between. Germline V lookup: CDR1 SGHAT, CDR2 FQDESV (reference sequence). The CDR3 has 16 amino acids. The CDR3 DNA is TGTGCCAGCAGCTCACGACTGAACCTGAGGCACAATGAGCAGTTCTTC. The encoded protein is CASSSRLNLRHNEQFF.

This sequence joins TRBV5-6 and TRBJ2-7, with TRBD1 identical over 9 bases. V trimming: 8 bases; J trimming: 3 bases; junction bases outside the gene matches: 9. CDR3 size: 14 residues. Per germline, CDR1 SGHDT and CDR2 YYEEEE. The CDR3: CASTPETGGYEQYF. CDR3 bases: TGTGCCAGTACCCCTGAGACAGGGGGCTACGAGCAGTACTTC.

This chain joins TRBV2 and TRBJ2-2; TRBD2 is a possible D gene (6 bases). Germline V CDR1 and CDR2: SNHLY, FYNNEI. CDR3 length equals 13 residues. The V and J ends lost 8 bases and 1 base respectively, with 8 bases between them. The CDR3 spells CASQEGNTGELFF. The CDR3 bases are TGTGCCAGCCAGGAGGGGAACACCGGGGAGCTGTTTTTT.

V gene TRBV2 combines with J gene TRBJ1-2; D remains unclear. This CDR3 contains 15 residues. The germline V gene has CDR1 SNHLY and CDR2 FYNNEI. Trimming cost V 1 base and J 0 bases, with 9 bases left between them. The CDR3 sequence: CASSEGGRANYGYTF. The CDR3 DNA reads TGTGCCAGCAGTGAAGGAGGCCGAGCTAACTATGGCTACACCTTC.

The chain couples TRBV29-1 to TRBJ2-5, with TRBD1 as a possible D gene (6 bases). Trimming took off 3 bases at V and 4 bases at J, with 9 bases between the two ends. CDR1 is SQVTM, CDR2 ANQGSEA, per germline. The CDR3 sequence is 12 residues long. For the CDR3, the DNA is TGCAGCGTTGACTGGGGGCTAGAGACCCAGTACTTC. The encoded protein is CSVDWGLETQYF.

The chain is built from TRBV2 and TRBJ2-3, with TRBD2 identical over 7 bases. V lost 3 bases and J lost 2; bases outside the gene matches: 8. CDR3 length: 16 amino acids. Looked up from germline, CDR1 is SNHLY and CDR2 is FYNNEI. CDR3 nucleotide sequence: TGTGCCAGCAGTGACGGATGGCGGGGGAACACAGATACGCAGTATTTT. Translated: CASSDGWRGNTDTQYF.

The chain joins TRBV19 to TRBJ1-5; 9 nucleotides align to TRBD1. This CDR3 is 17 amino acids long. V gave up 2 bases and J gave up 1 base; unmatched junction bases: 6. Germline V gene sequence: CDR1 LNHDA, CDR2 SQIVND (reference sequence). CDR3 protein: CASSIRGQGRSNQPQHF. CDR3 DNA: TGTGCCAGTAGTATAAGGGGACAGGGCAGGAGCAATCAGCCCCAGCATTTT.

CDR3 DNA sequence: TGTGCCAGCAGCTTTGGACAGCTAAAGGAGGCCCAGCATTTT. This translates into CASSFGQLKEAQHF. This chain connects TRBV5-4 to TRBJ1-5; D is possibly TRBD1 (6 bases). This CDR3 contains 14 residues. Germline V gene lookup returns CDR1 SGHNT and CDR2 YYREEE (reference sequence). Trimming shortened V by 2 bases and J by 11 bases, and 17 bases separated the two germline ends. Based on the CDR3 plus reference TRBV5-4 and TRBJ1-5, the full variable domain is ETGVTQSPTHLIKTRGQQVTLRCSSQSGHNTVSWYQQALGQGPQFIFQYYREEENGRGNFPPRFSGLQFPNYSSELNVNALELDDSALYLCASSFGQLKEAQHFGDGTRLSIL.

The chain uses TRBV10-3 and TRBJ1-1; tentative D call: TRBD1 (6 bases). The CDR3 consists of 15 residues. V was trimmed by 2 bases and J by 0 bases, leaving 10 bases between them. The germline V gene has CDR1 ENHRY and CDR2 SYGVKD. The CDR3 reads CAISEGQSMNTEAFF. Here the CDR3 DNA reads TGTGCCATCAGTGAGGGACAGAGCATGAACACTGAAGCTTTCTTT.

The chain combines TRBV11-2 with TRBJ1-1, with a possible D match to TRBD1 (5 bases). This CDR3 has 14 amino acids. Germline CDR1 reads SGHAT; CDR2 reads FQNNGV. V lost 11 bases to trimming and J lost 0 bases, with 16 bases between them. CDR3 sequence reads: CALGEGPMNTEAFF. Written as DNA, the CDR3 is TGTGCCTTGGGGGAGGGACCTATGAACACTGAAGCTTTCTTT.

The chain employs TRBV28 and TRBJ1-2, with TRBD1 matching 8 bases. The CDR3 runs 18 residues. J lost 0 bases, V lost 6 bases, and 15 bases had no gene match. The germline V gene encodes CDR1 MDHEN and CDR2 SYDVKM. The CDR3 DNA follows: TGTGCCAGCAGGGAAAGGGGACCGGGACAGGCAGCTAACTATGGCTACACCTTC. Protein product: CASRERGPGQAANYGYTF.

For this clone: Different DNA sequences within this sample yield the same CDR3. The J gene is TRBJ2-2, the V gene TRBV18; D unclear. Germline V gene data show CDR1 as KGHSH and CDR2 as LQKENI. Trimming removed 3 bases from V and 0 bases from J, with 2 bases in between. The CDR3 is made up of 13 amino acids. The CDR3 DNA reads as TGTGCCAGCTCACCCTCGAACACCGGGGAGCTGTTTTTT. This codes for CASSPSNTGELFF.

The chain recombines TRBV11-2 with TRBJ1-1; no clear D. Trimming left V 5 bases short and J 1 base short, with 8 bases between. Looked up from germline, CDR1 is SGHAT and CDR2 is FQNNGV. The CDR3 runs to 13 residues. CDR3: CASSQTGNTEAFF. The CDR3 nucleotides are TGTGCCAGCAGCCAGACGGGGAACACTGAAGCTTTCTTT.

The gene calls are TRBV3-1 (or the pseudogene TRBV3-2) and TRBJ2-2; D unresolved. Trimming left V 3 bases short and J 7 bases short, with 12 bases between. Per germline, CDR1 LGHDT and CDR2 YNNKEL (reference sequence). There are 14 residues in the CDR3. The CDR3 DNA sequence: TGTGCCAGCAGCCACCCTTCCCAGGACGGGGAGCTGTTTTTT. Its protein product is CASSHPSQDGELFF.

The chain combines TRBV6-1 with TRBJ1-1; D gene ambiguous. This CDR3 region has 15 residues. V lost 2 bases, J lost 6 bases, and 16 bases lay in between. Germline CDR1 is MNHNS and CDR2 is SASEGT. The CDR3 DNA follows: TGTGCCAGCAGTGAAAGGTGGCCCCTCGCGGCTGAAGCTTTCTTT. Translation gives CASSERWPLAAEAFF.

Remarks on this clone: The sample holds other DNA sequences that translate to the same CDR3. The chain carries TRBV12-3 or TRBV12-4 and TRBJ1-2, with D maybe TRBD1 (6 bases). This CDR3 region has 11 residues. With 5 bases removed from V and 6 bases from J, the gap between germline ends came to 7 bases. This CDR3 reads CASSPGDGYTF. Written as DNA, the CDR3 is TGTGCCAGCAGTCCAGGGGATGGCTACACCTTC.

For the CDR3, the DNA is TGTGCCAGCAGTTGGGGACAGATCCAAGAGACCCAGTACTTC. Translated, it gives CASSWGQIQETQYF. V and J are TRBV5-5 and TRBJ2-5; 7 nucleotides agree with TRBD1. J was trimmed by 1 base and V by 5 bases; bases with no gene match: 5. This CDR3 contains 14 residues. CDR1 is SGHKS, CDR2 YYEKEE, per germline (reference sequence).

This rearrangement joins TRBV5-1 to TRBJ2-7; 9 bases agree with TRBD1. The CDR3 runs to 15 residues. The ends lost 2 bases at V and 6 bases at J; junction bases unmatched: 9. Germline V gene lookup returns CDR1 SGHRS and CDR2 YFSETQ. CDR3 residues: CASSLLTGGEGEQYF. The DNA of the CDR3 is TGCGCCAGCAGCTTATTGACAGGGGGAGAGGGCGAGCAGTACTTC.

This chain links TRBV3-1 (or the pseudogene TRBV3-2) with TRBJ1-3; 7 nucleotides line up with TRBD1. Germline V CDR1 and CDR2: LGHDT, YNNKEL (reference sequence). The V segment lost 0 bases and the J segment 2 bases; nucleotides outside the gene matches: 7. The length of the CDR3 is 17 residues. The CDR3 coding sequence is TGTGCCAGCAGCCAAGAGATTGGGGACAGACCTGGAAACACCATATATTTT. As protein: CASSQEIGDRPGNTIYF.

V is TRBV12-3 or TRBV12-4 and J is TRBJ2-7; D perhaps matches TRBD2 (5 bases). V lost 3 bases to trimming and J lost 2 bases, with 8 bases between them. CDR3 size: 13 residues. The chain's CDR3 is CASSLEATYEQYF. DNA for the CDR3: TGTGCCAGCAGTTTGGAGGCTACCTACGAGCAGTACTTC.

V is TRBV6-5 and J is TRBJ1-1, with TRBD1 identical over 8 bases. The CDR3 has 13 amino acids. Trimming took 6 bases from V and 10 from J; bases not matched to a gene: 10. CDR1 is MNHEY and CDR2 is SVGAGI in the germline V gene. The CDR3 spells CASRDTTGQGAFF. CDR3 sequence (DNA): TGTGCCAGCAGGGATACCACAGGACAGGGAGCTTTCTTT.